Each of the 21 T cell receptor beta chains below was sequenced from the same sample in a study of T cell responses to AZD1222 COVID-19 vaccine. TCRdb's table, derived via immunoSEQ multiplex PCR, lists solely in-frame clones and lacks some. The sample shows some 130,000 clones, 89% of them seen only once. The sample consisted of peripheral blood, taken on day 0 of AZD1222 vaccination. The receptors were gathered from an adult in good health.

This clone has just one count. This chain connects TRBV25-1 to TRBJ2-1, with 13 bases lining up with TRBD2. With 2 bases clipped from V and 13 bases from J, the junction kept 2 bases outside the gene matches. From germline, CDR1 is MGHDK and CDR2 SYGVNS. CDR3 length: 13 amino acids. CDR3 residues: CASSEGLAGVQFF. CDR3 sequence (DNA): TGTGCCAGCAGTGAAGGACTAGCGGGGGTCCAGTTCTTC.

The V and J genes are TRBV12-3 or TRBV12-4 and TRBJ2-5, with 8 bases aligning to TRBD1. With 6 bases clipped from V and 5 bases from J, the junction kept 5 bases outside the gene matches. The CDR3 consists of 13 residues. CDR3 amino acids: CASSDRGAETQYF. The CDR3 DNA sequence: TGTGCCAGCAGCGACAGGGGCGCGGAGACCCAGTACTTC.

The chain has TRBV5-4 and TRBJ1-2, with 8 bases that match TRBD1. Losses at the gene ends were 0 bases for V and 4 bases for J; bases not matched to a gene: 11. The CDR3 is 17 amino acids. CDR1 is SGHNT and CDR2 is YYREEE in the germline V gene (reference sequence). The CDR3 DNA follows: TGTGCCAGCAGCTTGGTTGGCAGGGGGCGAACGAGCTATGGCTACACCTTC. Translated: CASSLVGRGRTSYGYTF.

This chain uses TRBV7-9 with TRBJ1-5, with unresolved D. CDR1 and CDR2 from the germline V gene are SEHNR and FQNEAQ (reference sequence). The CDR3 loop spans 9 amino acids. The V end was cut by 5 bases, the J end by 12 bases, with 5 bases between. The CDR3 loop is CASSESQHF. The DNA of the CDR3 is TGTGCCAGCAGCGAGAGCCAGCATTTT.

V and J are TRBV5-1 and TRBJ1-1, with D hard to call. Between the trimmed V and J ends, which lost 2 bases and 3 bases, there was a span of 11 bases. This CDR3 contains 14 residues. The germline V gene has CDR1 SGHRS and CDR2 YFSETQ. The CDR3 reads CASSLGGGDTEAFF. CDR3 bases: TGCGCCAGCAGCTTAGGAGGCGGGGACACTGAAGCTTTCTTT.

This clone has just a few counts. The V call is TRBV7-8, the J call TRBJ2-5; D may be TRBD1 or TRBD2 (5 bases each). This CDR3 spans 14 amino acids. With 6 bases removed from V and 1 base from J, the gap between germline ends came to 12 bases. Germline loops: CDR1 SGHVS, CDR2 FQNEAQ. The CDR3 protein is CASSAGTFQETQYF. The CDR3 DNA is TGTGCCAGCAGTGCTGGGACCTTCCAAGAGACCCAGTACTTC.

J is TRBJ1-6 and V is TRBV30; TRBD1 aligns across 8 bases. The germline V gene has CDR1 GTSNPN and CDR2 SVGIG (reference sequence). V dropped 3 bases and J dropped 0; count of bases not matched to a gene: 4. This CDR3 comprises 16 residues. In DNA form, the CDR3 reads TGTGCCTGGAGCAAAGGACAGGGCTCCTATAATTCACCCCTCCACTTT. Residues: CAWSKGQGSYNSPLHF.

The V gene is TRBV13, the J gene TRBJ1-5, with 7 nucleotides matching TRBD1. This CDR3 is built from 13 residues. Germline V gene lookup returns CDR1 PRHDT and CDR2 FYEKMQ (reference sequence). Trimming at V came to 5 bases and at J to 5 bases, leaving 3 bases not matched to a gene. The CDR3 nucleotides are TGTGCCAGCAGCCACAGGGGTGATCAGCCCCAGCATTTT. The encoded protein is CASSHRGDQPQHF.

The chain recombines TRBV5-1 with TRBJ2-6; the D is unclear. Germline CDR1 is SGHRS and CDR2 is YFSETQ. The V and J ends lost 0 bases and 3 bases respectively, with 7 bases between them. This CDR3 spans 15 amino acids. This CDR3 reads CASSLVQVGANVLTF. In DNA, the CDR3 is TGCGCCAGCAGCTTGGTGCAGGTTGGGGCCAACGTCCTGACTTTC.

V gene TRBV10-3 combines with J gene TRBJ2-1; 7 positions match TRBD1. The CDR3 consists of 14 residues. Germline trimming cut 3 bases from V and 7 bases from J; bases unmatched to any gene: 6. Germline values: CDR1 ENHRY, CDR2 SYGVKD. CDR3 in amino acids: CAISELTGENEQFF. The CDR3 DNA reads as TGTGCCATCAGTGAATTAACAGGGGAGAATGAGCAGTTCTTC.

The chain employs TRBV4-2 and TRBJ2-1, with D possibly called TRBD1 or TRBD2 (5 bases each). Trimming removed 0 bases from V and 7 bases from J, with 13 bases in between. The CDR3 is made up of 15 amino acids. The germline CDR1 and CDR2 sequences are LGHNA and YNFKEQ. The CDR3 spells CASSQDRGPLNEQFF. CDR3 in DNA: TGTGCCAGCAGCCAAGATCGGGGCCCTTTGAATGAGCAGTTCTTC.

V gene TRBV30 combines with J gene TRBJ1-3; no definite D call. The germline V gene encodes CDR1 GTSNPN and CDR2 SVGIG (reference sequence). Trimming took 2 bases from V and 3 from J, leaving 5 bases between them. The CDR3 extends over 12 amino acids. The CDR3 nucleotides read TGTGCCTGGAGTTCGGGTGGAAACACCATATATTTT. This codes for CAWSSGGNTIYF.

V is TRBV10-2 and J is TRBJ2-2; D gene ambiguous. This CDR3 region has 11 residues. Trimming left V 4 bases short and J 7 bases short, with 4 bases between. CDR1 WSHSY and CDR2 SAAADI come from the germline V gene. CDR3 in DNA: TGCGCCAGCAGTGCCCGCGGGGAGCTGTTTTTT. This gives the protein CASSARGELFF.

This clone has only a few counts. The sample holds other DNA sequences that translate to the same CDR3. This sequence joins TRBV7-2 and TRBJ1-2; D uncertain. Trimming removed 4 bases at V and 0 bases at J, with 9 bases between. Looked up from germline, CDR1 is SGHTA and CDR2 is FQGNSA. The CDR3 runs 14 residues. CDR3: CASSSWGANYGYTF. The CDR3 coding sequence is TGTGCCAGCAGCTCGTGGGGAGCTAACTATGGCTACACCTTC. Complete variable domain (other parts from reference TRBV7-2 and TRBJ1-2): GAGVSQSPSNKVTEKGKDVELRCDPISGHTALYWYRQSLGQGLEFLIYFQGNSAPDKSGLPSDRFSAERTGGSVSTLTIQRTQQEDSAVYLCASSSWGANYGYTFGSGTRLTVV.

The V call is TRBV19, the J call TRBJ1-1; 8 positions agree with TRBD1. In germline, CDR1 is LNHDA, CDR2 SQIVND (reference sequence). V lost 6 bases, J lost 7 bases, and 16 bases stayed unmatched. This CDR3 spans 16 amino acids. The CDR3 DNA reads TGTGCCAGTAGACCCCAGGGGGCGGCCTCACCCGTTGAAGCTTTCTTT. It codes for CASRPQGAASPVEAFF.

The chain uses TRBV28 and TRBJ1-3; D call uncertain. CDR1 and CDR2 (germline): MDHEN, SYDVKM. Trimming left V 5 bases short and J 4 bases short, with 12 bases between. The CDR3 has 14 amino acids. CDR3 residues: CASSTRNTGNTIYF. The CDR3 coding sequence is TGTGCCAGCAGTACTCGAAACACCGGAAACACCATATATTTT.

The rearrangement joins TRBV7-3 to TRBJ2-2; D is perhaps TRBD2 (6 bases). The germline gives CDR1 SGHTA, CDR2 FQGTGA. The V end was cut by 4 bases, the J end by 4 bases, with 13 bases between. The CDR3 has 15 residues. CDR3 DNA: TGTGCCAGCAGCTCTCTCGGGGGACTCACCGGGGAGCTGTTTTTT. Encoded protein: CASSSLGGLTGELFF.

The chain joins TRBV27 to TRBJ1-5; the match to TRBD1 covers 7 bases. After removal of 6 bases from V and 4 bases from J, the junction contained 15 bases not matched to a gene. The CDR3 length is 17 residues. Germline V CDR1 and CDR2: MNHEY, SMNVEV (reference sequence). The CDR3 DNA sequence: TGTGCCAGCAGGGAGGGGGCACAACTGGGTTTAAATCAGCCCCAGCATTTT. It translates to CASREGAQLGLNQPQHF.

The rearrangement uses TRBV7-9 and TRBJ1-1; TRBD1 is a possible D gene (6 bases). CDR3 length: 11 amino acids. Trimming removed 2 bases at V and 11 bases at J, with 9 bases between. Per the germline V gene, CDR1 is SEHNR and CDR2 is FQNEAQ (reference sequence). Written as DNA, the CDR3 is TGTGCCAGCAGCTTAATGGGGGCTGCTTTCTTT. As protein: CASSLMGAAFF.

The chain recombines TRBV19 with TRBJ1-1; D call uncertain. The CDR3 loop spans 13 amino acids. V was cut by 3 bases and J by 1 base, with 6 bases left in between. The germline V gene encodes CDR1 LNHDA and CDR2 SQIVND (reference sequence). CDR3 amino acids: CASSMRPNTEAFF. The DNA of the CDR3 is TGTGCCAGTAGTATGAGGCCGAACACTGAAGCTTTCTTT.

In this sample, this clone turned up once. The chain couples TRBV10-3 to TRBJ1-1; D is unresolved. Trimming left V 4 bases short and J 1 base short, with 13 bases between. Germline CDR1 reads ENHRY; CDR2 reads SYGVKD. CDR3 length: 15 amino acids. The CDR3 region is CAISVRNPPNTEAFF. The CDR3 DNA follows: TGTGCCATCAGTGTGAGGAACCCGCCGAACACTGAAGCTTTCTTT.